This T cell receptor (beta chain) was sequenced for a study of cytomegalovirus exposure and HLA in healthy donors. Findings and caveats of the study: Researchers left out some V segments, among them TRBV6-2 and TRBV6-3, as indistinguishable.

With regard to this clone: What it recognizes is unknown.

The length of the CDR3 is 13 residues. Germline V gene data show CDR1 as SGHNT and CDR2 as YENEEA. The V segment lost 6 bases and the J segment 5 bases; nucleotides outside the gene matches: 5. This PCR relied on a set of 60 Vbeta primers and 13 Jbeta primers. Libraries were prepared by immunoSEQ multiplex PCR; TCRdb keeps only in-frame clonotypes and omits some of them. The repertoire includes about 160,000 clones, around 74% of them detected once, and 1.2% to 1.5% sits in the top ten. The specimen was PBMCs. The chain links TRBV11-3 to TRBJ2-3; 7 bases agree with TRBD2. The receptor was isolated from a man aged 18 to 30 in good health and CMV-seronegative. The DNA of the CDR3 is TGTGCCAGCAGGGGGGGGTTTGAAGATACGCAGTATTTT. Its protein is CASRGGFEDTQYF.